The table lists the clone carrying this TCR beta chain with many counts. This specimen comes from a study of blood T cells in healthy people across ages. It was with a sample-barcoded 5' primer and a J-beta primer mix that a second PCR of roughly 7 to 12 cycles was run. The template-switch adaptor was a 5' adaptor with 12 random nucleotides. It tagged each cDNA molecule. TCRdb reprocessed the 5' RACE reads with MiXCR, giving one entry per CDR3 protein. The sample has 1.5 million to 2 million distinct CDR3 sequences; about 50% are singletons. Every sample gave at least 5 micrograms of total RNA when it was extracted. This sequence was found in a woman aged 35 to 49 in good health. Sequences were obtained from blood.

The CDR3 is CASSLGRREETQYF. The CDR3 bases are TGTGCCAGCAGCTTAGGTCGCCGCGAGGAGACCCAGTACTTC. The chain joins TRBV7-2 to TRBJ2-5, with D uncertain. V dropped 1 base and J dropped 5 bases, with 11 bases sitting between them. CDR1 is SGHTA, CDR2 FQGNSA, per germline. The CDR3 consists of 14 residues.